This T cell receptor beta chain emerged from a study of cytomegalovirus exposure and HLA in healthy donors. The study ran its PCR with 60 Vbeta and 13 Jbeta primers. The data were produced by immunoSEQ multiplex PCR, yet TCRdb's version contains in-frame clones alone and is incomplete. The data show 150,000 to 200,000 clones, with over 70% seen just once and under 2% held by the top ten. CDR1 is MNHEY, CDR2 SMNVEV, per germline (reference sequence). CDR3 length: 16 amino acids. V lost 4 bases to trimming and J lost 3 bases; unmatched junction nucleotides: 7. The chain joins TRBV27 to TRBJ2-7; 12 nucleotides line up with TRBD2. The sequence was collected from a woman aged 18-29 years in good health and CMV-seronegative. The specimen was PBMCs. This chain's CDR3 is CASSSLAGGINYEQYF. CDR3 sequence (DNA): TGTGCCAGCAGTTCACTAGCGGGGGGCATAAACTACGAGCAGTACTTC.